A selection of T cell receptor beta chains follows, all from one sample in a study of blood T cell repertoires in COVID-19. Using immunoSEQ multiplex PCR, the repertoire was profiled, and TCRdb retains in-frame clones only, with some absent. The data hold 95,000 to 120,000 clones, with 81% observed a single time. Sequenced material: peripheral blood. These receptors all stem from a man aged 50 to 60 with acute or convalescent COVID-19. The CDR3 runs from the conserved cysteine through the conserved F or W. Each record gives: D gene, clone size, V gene, CDR3 length, J gene, CDR3 DNA, CDR3 protein. The D gene is left open where the match is weak. The size of a clone is reported for some rows only, either as once, few or many, or as a class for expanded clones.

TRBD2	.	TRBV6-4	15	TRBJ2-3	TGTGCCAGCAGTTCTAGCGGGGGAAGCACAGATACGCAGTATTTT	CASSSSGGSTDTQYF
TRBD1	.	TRBV28	18	TRBJ1-2	TGTGCCAGCAGTTTTCTGCAAGGACAGGGCTTTAGCCTAGGTGGCTACACCTTC	CASSFLQGQGFSLGGYTF
.	few	TRBV6-5	14	TRBJ2-2	TGTGCCAGCAGTTATGACTCAGGGACCGGGGAGCTGTTTTTT	CASSYDSGTGELFF
.	few	TRBV4-1	16	TRBJ1-2	TGCGCCAGCAGCCAAGAGGGGAGGGCCACTAACTATGGCTACACCTTC	CASSQEGRATNYGYTF
TRBD2	.	TRBV29-1	15	TRBJ2-3	TGCAGCGTTGAATCTCAGCGGGGAAGCACAGATACGCAGTATTTT	CSVESQRGSTDTQYF
TRBD2	.	TRBV11-2	16	TRBJ2-1	TGTGCCAGCAGCCCCGGGGGGGCAGGGGCATGCAATGAGCAGTTCTTC	CASSPGGAGACNEQFF
.	once	TRBV19	14	TRBJ1-2	TGTGCCAGTAGTACTGGTCGGGTCGTTGGGGGCTACACCTTC	CASSTGRVVGGYTF
TRBD1	.	TRBV9	15	TRBJ1-6	TGTGCCAGCAGCCCCACAGGGGGAGGTAATTCACCCCTCCACTTT	CASSPTGGGNSPLHF
.	.	TRBV28	14	TRBJ1-5	TGTGCCAGCACCGATCCTGGGACTTATCAGCCCCAGCATTTT	CASTDPGTYQPQHF
.	.	TRBV18	14	TRBJ1-2	TGTGCCAGCTCCCGGGAGGGAGCGAACTATGGCTACACCTTC	CASSREGANYGYTF
TRBD1	.	TRBV6-5	13	TRBJ1-5	TGTGCCAGCAGTTACTCAGTACAGGGGGGACAGCATTTT	CASSYSVQGGQHF
.	.	TRBV20-1	16	TRBJ2-2	TGCAGTGCTAGTTGGCCGGCGGGAAGGACACCGGGGGAGCTGTTTTTT	CSASWPAGRTPGELFF
.	once	TRBV2	13	TRBJ1-4	TGTGCCAGCAGTGAAGGTGTCCGGGAAAAACTGTTTTTT	CASSEGVREKLFF
.	.	TRBV7-3	14	TRBJ2-3	TGTGCCAGCAGCTCAAGTGGCAGGACAGATACGCAGTATTTT	CASSSSGRTDTQYF
TRBD1	.	TRBV2	16	TRBJ1-5	TGTGCCAGCAGTGAATTCTTGGGACAGGGAATTCAGCCCCAGCATTTT	CASSEFLGQGIQPQHF
.	.	TRBV11-2	15	TRBJ1-2	TGTGCCAGCAGCTCCCGGGACATAGCTAACTATGGCTACACCTTC	CASSSRDIANYGYTF
TRBD1	few	TRBV5-1	16	TRBJ2-3	TGCGCCAGCAGCTTACAGGGGGCCTACGGCGCAGATACGCAGTATTTT	CASSLQGAYGADTQYF
.	once	TRBV3-1/TRBV3-2	14	TRBJ1-1	TGTGCCAGCAGCCACTCGACGGGGAACACTGAAGCTTTCTTT	CASSHSTGNTEAFF
TRBD1	few	TRBV27	16	TRBJ2-2	TGTGCCACCAGGATTGGGGGGACAGGGTACACCGGGGAGCTGTTTTTT	CATRIGGTGYTGELFF
.	.	TRBV5-6	15	TRBJ1-5	TGTGCCAGCAGCTTGGACGGGTCTAGGAATCAGCCCCAGCATTTT	CASSLDGSRNQPQHF
.	.	TRBV6-5	10	TRBJ1-1	TGTGCCAGCCGGGGCACTGAAGCTTTCTTT	CASRGTEAFF
TRBD1	.	TRBV6-2/TRBV6-3	18	TRBJ1-5	TGTGCCAGCAGTTATCTGACAGGGGGTGTTCCGGGGAATCAGCCCCAGCATTTT	CASSYLTGGVPGNQPQHF
.	.	TRBV9	14	TRBJ1-2	TGTGCCAGCAGCGTAGCCAAATCTAACTATGGCTACACCTTC	CASSVAKSNYGYTF
TRBD1	.	TRBV3-1/TRBV3-2	14	TRBJ2-3	TGTGCCAGCAGCCCGGGACAGGGCACAGATACGCAGTATTTT	CASSPGQGTDTQYF
.	.	TRBV25-1	12	TRBJ1-2	TGTGCCAGCAGTGACGGAGTGAAGGGCTACACCTTC	CASSDGVKGYTF
TRBD1	.	TRBV2	15	TRBJ2-3	TGTGCCAGCAGCCGGGACAGGGTCATCACAGATACGCAGTATTTT	CASSRDRVITDTQYF